What follows are 21 T cell receptor beta chains derived from one specimen sequenced in a study of siplizumab effects on memory and regulatory T cells. The method was immunoSEQ multiplex PCR; TCRdb's version includes in-frame clones alone and lacks a portion of them. This table has under 85,000 clones, about 90% appearing once. The sample comprised Tregs sorted from blood. All receptors come from a human donor in good health.

This clone was seen only a few times. The rearrangement joins TRBV7-2 to TRBJ2-3; the match to TRBD2 covers 7 bases. V gave up 1 base and J gave up 1 base; unmatched junction bases: 2. The CDR3 consists of 15 residues. CDR1 and CDR2 from the germline V gene are SGHTA and FQGNSA. The CDR3 nucleotides read TGTGCCAGCAGCTTAGTAGGGAGGGGCACAGATACGCAGTATTTT. Its protein is CASSLVGRGTDTQYF.

The rearrangement joins TRBV6-4 to TRBJ2-1, with TRBD1 matching over 7 bases. The CDR3 spans 17 residues. Per germline, CDR1 MRHNA and CDR2 SNTAGT. Trimming took 0 bases from V and 0 from J; bases not matched to a gene: 5. CDR3 nucleotide sequence: TGTGCCAGCAGTGACTCTTCAGGGGGAGTCTCCTACAATGAGCAGTTCTTC. As protein: CASSDSSGGVSYNEQFF.

This sequence joins TRBV29-1 and TRBJ1-2, with D perhaps TRBD1 (6 bases). Trimming removed 4 bases from V and 6 bases from J, with 21 bases in between. Germline CDR1 is SQVTM and CDR2 is ANQGSEA. The length of the CDR3 is 15 residues. The CDR3, as DNA: TGCAGCGTTGTTGGGACACAAAACAAACATAATGGCTACACCTTC. It yields the protein CSVVGTQNKHNGYTF. Complete variable domain (other parts from reference TRBV29-1 and TRBJ1-2): SAVISQKPSRDICQRGTSLTIQCQVDSQVTMMFWYRQQPGQSLTLIATANQGSEATYESGFVIDKFPISRPNLTFSTLTVSNMSPEDSSIYLCSVVGTQNKHNGYTFGSGTRLTVV.

This clone was observed a few times. The V call is TRBV5-4, the J call TRBJ1-1, with D possibly being TRBD1 (6 bases). Germline V gene lookup returns CDR1 SGHNT and CDR2 YYREEE (reference sequence). With 0 bases removed from V and 1 base from J, the gap between germline ends came to 13 bases. This CDR3 has 16 amino acids. CDR3 coding DNA: TGTGCCAGCAGCTTGGAGGGCAGGGGTTCGAACACTGAAGCTTTCTTT. This codes for CASSLEGRGSNTEAFF.

The chain is built from TRBV5-4 and TRBJ2-7; 12 bases fit TRBD2. Germline-derived CDR1 and CDR2 are SGHNT and YYREEE (reference sequence). Trimming at V came to 3 bases and at J to 2 bases, leaving 3 bases not matched to a gene. This CDR3 comprises 15 residues. CDR3 loop: CASSSLAGGTYEQYF. The CDR3 DNA reads as TGTGCCAGCAGCTCCCTAGCGGGAGGGACCTACGAGCAGTACTTC. The full variable domain, in which reference TRBV5-4 and TRBJ2-7 provide the parts outside the CDR3, is ETGVTQSPTHLIKTRGQQVTLRCSSQSGHNTVSWYQQALGQGPQFIFQYYREEENGRGNFPPRFSGLQFPNYSSELNVNALELDDSALYLCASSSLAGGTYEQYFGPGTRLTVT.

V is TRBV7-2 and J is TRBJ2-5, with no clear D. Between the trimmed V and J ends, which lost 2 bases and 1 base, there was a span of 5 bases. CDR1 is SGHTA and CDR2 is FQGNSA in the germline V gene. The CDR3 contains 13 residues. CDR3 DNA sequence: TGTGCCAGCAGCTTACTAGTCCAAGAGACCCAGTACTTC. It specifies CASSLLVQETQYF.

This chain joins TRBV5-4 and TRBJ1-3; D remains unclear. Germline lookup yields CDR1 SGHNT and CDR2 YYREEE (reference sequence). The CDR3 contains 13 residues. The V end lost 4 bases, the J end lost 4 bases, and 9 bases lay between the germline ends. For the CDR3, the DNA is TGTGCCAGCAGCCACAAATCCGGAAACACCATATATTTT. Amino acids: CASSHKSGNTIYF.

J is TRBJ2-1 and V is TRBV7-3, with TRBD2 matching over 9 bases. Per the germline V gene, CDR1 is SGHTA and CDR2 is FQGTGA. V shed 3 bases, J shed 7 bases, and the junction held 7 bases outside the gene matches. This CDR3 contains 15 residues. For the CDR3, the DNA is TGTGCCAGCAGCTTTCTAGCGGGATACAGTAATGAGCAGTTCTTC. Amino acids: CASSFLAGYSNEQFF.

The gene calls are TRBV2 and TRBJ2-4; D ambiguous. Trimming pared 6 bases from V and 7 bases from J, leaving 10 bases between. The CDR3 runs to 12 residues. Germline CDR1 and CDR2: SNHLY and FYNNEI. CDR3: CASRIRGNIQYF. In DNA form, the CDR3 reads TGTGCCAGCAGGATCCGTGGCAACATTCAGTACTTC.

This clone showed up just once. This chain uses TRBV19 with TRBJ1-3; D unclear. The germline V and J ends were trimmed by 5 bases and 2 bases, with 7 bases remaining between them. In germline, CDR1 is LNHDA, CDR2 SQIVND (reference sequence). The CDR3 consists of 13 residues. The CDR3 sequence: CASSVDPGNTIYF. The DNA for the CDR3 is TGTGCCAGTAGTGTGGATCCTGGAAACACCATATATTTT.

The rearrangement joins TRBV5-4 to TRBJ1-2; 7 bases are shared with TRBD1. Germline CDR1 is SGHNT and CDR2 is YYREEE (reference sequence). V gave up 0 bases and J gave up 3 bases; unmatched junction bases: 2. The CDR3 is made up of 14 amino acids. CDR3 protein: CASSLGDRDYGYTF. The CDR3 DNA is TGTGCCAGCAGCTTGGGCGACAGGGACTATGGCTACACCTTC.

This clone was counted a few times. The J gene is TRBJ2-4, the V gene TRBV18, with 9 bases matching TRBD2. CDR1 is KGHSH and CDR2 is LQKENI in the germline V gene. The trim removed 6 bases at V and 8 bases at J, leaving 11 bases unmatched. This CDR3 is 15 amino acids long. The CDR3 here is CASSPGLAPTDIQYF. In DNA form, the CDR3 reads TGTGCCAGCTCCCCGGGACTAGCACCGACGGACATTCAGTACTTC.

The CDR3 DNA reads as TGTGCCTGGGGACGGCAGCTAAATCAGCCCCAGCATTTT. Translated: CAWGRQLNQPQHF. This chain links TRBV30 with TRBJ1-5, with D hard to call. The CDR3 has 13 amino acids. Trimming removed 5 bases at V and 4 bases at J, with 12 bases between. Germline V gene sequence: CDR1 GTSNPN, CDR2 SVGIG (reference sequence).

The V call is TRBV10-2, the J call TRBJ2-2, with a tentative D call TRBD2 (5 bases). The CDR3 is 18 residues long. Germline V gene lookup returns CDR1 WSHSY and CDR2 SAAADI. Trimming pared 3 bases from V and 5 bases from J, leaving 22 bases between. The CDR3 coding sequence is TGCGCCAGCAGTGAAAATGGGGTGAGGGTGAGGCGAACCGGGGAGCTGTTTTTT. Its translation is CASSENGVRVRRTGELFF.

V and J are TRBV5-4 and TRBJ2-1; perhaps D is TRBD1 or TRBD2 (7 bases each). Per germline, CDR1 SGHNT and CDR2 YYREEE (reference sequence). Trimming cost V 3 bases and J 6 bases, with 19 bases left between them. This CDR3 is 16 amino acids long. The CDR3 is CASSSRGGGSPNEQFF. The CDR3 DNA is TGTGCCAGCAGCTCCCGGGGAGGGGGCTCTCCCAATGAGCAGTTCTTC.

The chain links TRBV5-1 to TRBJ2-3; D may correspond to TRBD1 or TRBD2 (5 bases each). Per germline, CDR1 SGHRS and CDR2 YFSETQ. V lost 2 bases, J lost 5 bases, and 18 bases lay in between. The length of the CDR3 is 16 residues. This chain's CDR3 is CASSFDISLRGDTQYF. In nucleotides, the CDR3 is TGCGCCAGCAGCTTTGATATTAGCCTGAGGGGAGATACGCAGTATTTT.

V usage is TRBV7-9 and J usage is TRBJ1-3; tentatively, D is TRBD1 (5 bases). The CDR3 has 13 amino acids. V gave up 5 bases and J gave up 5 bases, with 10 bases separating them. Germline assignment: CDR1 SEHNR and CDR2 FQNEAQ (reference sequence). The CDR3 DNA reads as TGTGCCAGCAGCCAAGGGACCCGAAACACCATATATTTT. It encodes CASSQGTRNTIYF.

This chain's CDR3 is CASSLAGLVEYEQYF. The CDR3 DNA sequence: TGTGCCAGCAGCTTAGCGGGACTAGTAGAGTACGAGCAGTACTTC. The chain has TRBV7-2 and TRBJ2-7; 8 bases are shared with TRBD2. V lost 0 bases and J lost 4; bases outside the gene matches: 5. The CDR3 contains 15 residues. CDR1 and CDR2 from the germline V gene are SGHTA and FQGNSA. The whole variable domain, remainder taken from reference TRBV7-2 and TRBJ2-7, is GAGVSQSPSNKVTEKGKDVELRCDPISGHTALYWYRQSLGQGLEFLIYFQGNSAPDKSGLPSDRFSAERTGGSVSTLTIQRTQQEDSAVYLCASSLAGLVEYEQYFGPGTRLTVT.

The V call is TRBV6-5, the J call TRBJ2-2; the D gene is possibly TRBD1 (6 bases). The CDR3 covers 14 residues. Trimming removed 2 bases at V and 4 bases at J, with 8 bases between. CDR1 MNHEY and CDR2 SVGAGI come from the germline V gene. The CDR3 nucleotides are TGTGCCAGCAGTTACAACAGGGCCACCGGGGAGCTGTTTTTT. Translation: CASSYNRATGELFF.

The count of this clone is one. The chain employs TRBV5-1 and TRBJ2-7, with 9 bases fitting TRBD2. With 0 bases clipped from V and 4 bases from J, the junction kept 5 bases outside the gene matches. CDR1 is SGHRS, CDR2 YFSETQ, per germline. The CDR3 has 15 residues. CDR3 sequence: CASSLGTSDRYEQYF. In DNA form, the CDR3 reads TGCGCCAGCAGCTTGGGGACTAGCGATCGTTACGAGCAGTACTTC.

The rearrangement joins TRBV19 to TRBJ1-5; D unclear. Between the trimmed V and J ends, which lost 6 bases and 15 bases, there was a span of 30 bases. Germline-derived CDR1 and CDR2 are LNHDA and SQIVND (reference sequence). The CDR3 spans 16 residues. This chain's CDR3 is CASRSSHTDLFLRAHF. As DNA, the CDR3 is TGTGCCAGTAGATCCTCCCACACCGATTTGTTTCTCCGGGCGCATTTT.